The 13 T cell receptor beta chains below were found in one sample sequenced in a study of blood T cell repertoires in COVID-19. Generated by immunoSEQ multiplex PCR, the TCRdb table keeps only in-frame clones and is missing some. The sample has under 170,000 clones, roughly 82% seen once. Material: peripheral blood. The origin of the receptors is a man between 70 and 80 years old with acute or convalescent COVID-19.

CDR3 DNA: TGTGCCAGCATCCTAGCGGGGGCTGAGCAGTTCTTC. Its translation is CASILAGAEQFF. The chain uses TRBV11-2 and TRBJ2-1, with 10 bases that match TRBD2. The CDR3 length is 12 residues. Trimming removed 7 bases from V and 9 bases from J; junction bases left unmatched: 3. Germline-derived CDR1 and CDR2 are SGHAT and FQNNGV.

As DNA, the CDR3 is TGCGCCAGCAGCTTGGCGGCAGGGTCCATGACGGGCTATGGCTACACCTTC. Amino acids: CASSLAAGSMTGYGYTF. The V call is TRBV5-1, the J call TRBJ1-2; D perhaps matches TRBD1 (5 bases). V shed 0 bases and J shed 4 bases, with 19 bases lying between them. The length of the CDR3 is 17 residues. Germline-derived CDR1 and CDR2 are SGHRS and YFSETQ.

The chain uses TRBV14 and TRBJ2-6; 11 bases align to TRBD1. Germline-derived CDR1 and CDR2 are SGHDN and FVKESK. The CDR3 contains 17 residues. The junction had 4 bases not matched to a gene; V was cut back by 3 bases and J by 3 bases. In nucleotides, the CDR3 is TGTGCCAGCAGCCAGGACAGGGGGCTTGGTGGGGCCAACGTCCTGACTTTC. Translated, it gives CASSQDRGLGGANVLTF.

This clone has a handful of counts. The rearrangement uses TRBV15 and TRBJ1-6; a possible D gene is TRBD1 (5 bases). Per the germline V gene, CDR1 is LNHNV and CDR2 is YYDKDF (reference sequence). The ends were cut back, 1 base at V and 7 bases at J, with 11 bases in the middle. The CDR3 consists of 15 residues. This CDR3 is CATSRGGGGNSPLHF. CDR3 nucleotide sequence: TGTGCCACCAGCAGAGGTGGGGGGGGAAATTCACCCCTCCACTTT.

The V and J genes are TRBV7-9 and TRBJ1-2; D remains ambiguous. This CDR3 region has 13 residues. In germline, CDR1 is SEHNR, CDR2 FQNEAQ (reference sequence). The V end lost 5 bases, the J end lost 13 bases, and 20 bases lay between the germline ends. The CDR3 loop reads CASSPDRPLACTF. The CDR3 DNA sequence: TGTGCCAGCAGCCCCGACCGTCCACTAGCCTGCACCTTC.

V usage is TRBV28 and J usage is TRBJ1-2; 8 bases fit TRBD1. The CDR3 loop spans 12 amino acids. J lost 8 bases, V lost 5 bases, and 4 bases had no gene match. Looked up from germline, CDR1 is MDHEN and CDR2 is SYDVKM. This chain's CDR3 is CASSGTGRGYTF. CDR3 coding DNA: TGTGCCAGCAGTGGGACAGGCCGCGGCTACACCTTC.

The chain combines TRBV5-6 with TRBJ2-3; the match to TRBD2 covers 12 bases. Germline V gene sequence: CDR1 SGHDT, CDR2 YYEEEE. This CDR3 region has 16 residues. With 4 bases clipped from V and 5 bases from J, the junction kept 8 bases outside the gene matches. The DNA for the CDR3 is TGTGCCAGCAGCGGACTGGGACTAGCGGGCGGAGATACGCAGTATTTT. As protein: CASSGLGLAGGDTQYF.

The chain couples TRBV3-1 (or the pseudogene TRBV3-2) to TRBJ2-7; 7 positions match TRBD1. V trimming: 6 bases; J trimming: 7 bases; junction bases outside the gene matches: 12. CDR3 size: 14 residues. Germline values: CDR1 LGHDT, CDR2 YNNKEL (reference sequence). The CDR3 region has the DNA TGTGCCAGCAGTTACGGACAGGACGGGCGGGAGCAGTACTTC. Amino acids: CASSYGQDGREQYF.

The count of this clone is one. V is TRBV5-1 and J is TRBJ2-6; D not resolved. CDR1 is SGHRS and CDR2 is YFSETQ in the germline V gene. CDR3 length: 16 residues. V lost 0 bases to trimming and J lost 0 bases, with 7 bases between them. CDR3 sequence (DNA): TGCGCCAGCAGCTTGGCCGCCGGCTCTGGGGCCAACGTCCTGACTTTC. Amino acid sequence: CASSLAAGSGANVLTF. The full variable domain, in which reference TRBV5-1 and TRBJ2-6 provide the parts outside the CDR3, is KAGVTQTPRYLIKTRGQQVTLSCSPISGHRSVSWYQQTPGQGLQFLFEYFSETQRNKGNFPGRFSGRQFSNSRSEMNVSTLELGDSALYLCASSLAAGSGANVLTFGAGSRLTVL.

The chain joins TRBV5-1 to TRBJ1-3; D is uncertain. Trimming took 4 bases from V and 0 from J, leaving 11 bases between them. This CDR3 comprises 15 residues. Per the germline V gene, CDR1 is SGHRS and CDR2 is YFSETQ. CDR3 DNA: TGCGCCAGCAGCCCCGTCGCGGTCTCTGGAAACACCATATATTTT. Translated, it gives CASSPVAVSGNTIYF. Complete variable domain (other parts from reference TRBV5-1 and TRBJ1-3): KAGVTQTPRYLIKTRGQQVTLSCSPISGHRSVSWYQQTPGQGLQFLFEYFSETQRNKGNFPGRFSGRQFSNSRSEMNVSTLELGDSALYLCASSPVAVSGNTIYFGEGSWLTVV.

This clone has just one count. The CDR3 protein is CASSVSPDTQYF. CDR3 nucleotide sequence: TGTGCCAGCAGTGTATCCCCCGATACGCAGTATTTT. The genes are TRBV2 and TRBJ2-3, with unresolved D. Germline CDR1 reads SNHLY; CDR2 reads FYNNEI. V shed 4 bases and J shed 6 bases, with 8 bases lying between them. This CDR3 region has 12 residues.

The rearrangement links TRBV11-2 to TRBJ1-2, with 9 bases identical to TRBD1. The CDR3 extends over 16 amino acids. Germline trimming cut 5 bases from V and 6 bases from J; bases unmatched to any gene: 13. The germline V gene encodes CDR1 SGHAT and CDR2 FQNNGV. CDR3 nucleotide sequence: TGTGCCAGCAGCCCACCCGGGACAGGGTGGATGGATGGCTACACCTTC. Translation gives CASSPPGTGWMDGYTF. Using reference TRBV11-2 and TRBJ1-2 for the parts outside the CDR3, the full variable domain is EAGVAQSPRYKIIEKRQSVAFWCNPISGHATLYWYQQILGQGPKLLIQFQNNGVVDDSQLPKDRFSAERLKGVDSTLKIQPAKLEDSAVYLCASSPPGTGWMDGYTFGSGTRLTVV.

The chain combines TRBV7-8 with TRBJ1-4; no clear D. V lost 4 bases to trimming and J lost 4 bases, with 16 bases between them. The CDR3 spans 16 residues. Per germline, CDR1 SGHVS and CDR2 FQNEAQ. CDR3 loop: CASSSIRGVGNEKLFF. As DNA, the CDR3 is TGTGCCAGCAGCTCCATCCGGGGAGTGGGTAATGAAAAACTGTTTTTT.